The 2 T cell receptor beta chains below come from one sample, sequenced in a study of cytomegalovirus exposure and HLA in healthy donors. Use of 60 Vbeta and 13 Jbeta primers characterized the PCR. TCRdb's table, derived via immunoSEQ multiplex PCR, lists solely in-frame clones and lacks some. Of approximately 160,000 clones listed, roughly 80% are singletons. What was sequenced was PBMCs. The receptors here all came from a human donor in good health.

The chain recombines TRBV29-1 with TRBJ2-7, with TRBD1 identical over 7 bases. This CDR3 contains 11 residues. Germline V gene lookup returns CDR1 SQVTM and CDR2 ANQGSEA. J was trimmed by 6 bases and V by 4 bases; bases with no gene match: 3. The CDR3 spells CSVARGREQYF. The CDR3 region has the DNA TGCAGCGTTGCGAGGGGGCGCGAGCAGTACTTC.

This chain connects TRBV5-1 to TRBJ2-5; 9 positions match TRBD1. The junction had 11 bases not matched to a gene; V was cut back by 4 bases and J by 4 bases. The CDR3 is made up of 16 amino acids. CDR1 is SGHRS, CDR2 YFSETQ, per germline. The CDR3 sequence: CASSGEGTGLGETQYF. The CDR3 nucleotides read TGCGCCAGCAGCGGGGAGGGGACAGGGCTCGGAGAGACCCAGTACTTC.